Below, 12 T cell receptor beta chains from the same sample are listed, as sequenced in a study of blood T cell repertoires in COVID-19. The protocol was immunoSEQ multiplex PCR, while the TCRdb copy is restricted to in-frame clones and leaves out a portion. The sample includes tens of thousands of clones, around 80% of them seen just once. Sequencing used peripheral blood. The receptors shown here come from a man in his fifties or sixties with active or convalescent COVID-19.

V is TRBV5-1 and J is TRBJ1-2, with D unclear. The V and J ends lost 5 bases and 2 bases respectively, with 10 bases between them. The V gene's germline CDR1 is SGHRS and CDR2 YFSETQ. The CDR3 is made up of 13 amino acids. CDR3 region: CASSQEVNYGYTF. In nucleotides, the CDR3 is TGCGCCAGCAGTCAAGAGGTCAACTATGGCTACACCTTC.

The chain employs TRBV3-1 (or the pseudogene TRBV3-2) and TRBJ2-2; D is perhaps TRBD2 (6 bases). V was cut by 2 bases and J by 0 bases, with 7 bases left in between. The CDR3 extends over 15 amino acids. Germline V CDR1 and CDR2: LGHDT, YNNKEL (reference sequence). CDR3 in amino acids: CASSQRGTNTGELFF. CDR3 nucleotides: TGTGCCAGCAGCCAACGGGGGACGAACACCGGGGAGCTGTTTTTT.

This clone was observed once. J is TRBJ1-1 and V is TRBV4-3; TRBD1 matches 9 bases. This CDR3 comprises 15 residues. Germline CDR1 is LGHNA and CDR2 is YSLEER. J gave up 5 bases and V 4 bases, and 8 bases lay outside the gene matches. This chain's CDR3 is CASSPGQGRLTEAFF. The CDR3 region has the DNA TGCGCCAGCAGCCCGGGACAGGGTCGTCTAACTGAAGCTTTCTTT.

V and J are TRBV28 and TRBJ1-5, with 8 nucleotides matching TRBD1. The V and J ends lost 8 bases and 0 bases, in that order; junction bases with no gene match: 12. Germline lookup yields CDR1 MDHEN and CDR2 SYDVKM. The CDR3 is 17 residues long. The CDR3 is CASRTPTGEDSNQPQHF. In DNA, the CDR3 is TGTGCCAGCCGCACTCCGACAGGGGAGGATAGCAATCAGCCCCAGCATTTT.

The genes are TRBV28 and TRBJ2-2; tentative D call: TRBD2 (5 bases). The CDR3 spans 14 residues. Per the germline V gene, CDR1 is MDHEN and CDR2 is SYDVKM. The germline V and J ends were trimmed by 6 bases and 1 base, with 9 bases remaining between them. For the CDR3, the DNA is TGTGCCAGCAGGGGAGCAGGGAACACCGGGGAGCTGTTTTTT. It specifies CASRGAGNTGELFF.

This chain uses TRBV19 with TRBJ2-1; the match to TRBD1 covers 9 bases. Germline V gene sequence: CDR1 LNHDA, CDR2 SQIVND (reference sequence). J was trimmed by 1 base and V by 6 bases; bases with no gene match: 16. The CDR3 is 19 amino acids. The CDR3 region is CASSNLFTPGQGSYNEQFF. Here the CDR3 DNA reads TGTGCCAGTAGCAACCTTTTTACTCCGGGACAGGGATCCTACAATGAGCAGTTCTTC.

The rearrangement uses TRBV5-1 and TRBJ2-5; 8 bases align to TRBD1. The trim removed 0 bases at V and 5 bases at J, leaving 9 bases unmatched. The CDR3 spans 16 residues. Germline CDR1 SGHRS, CDR2 YFSETQ. The CDR3 DNA is TGCGCCAGCAGCTTGGTAGCAGGGGGCCTCGGGGAGACCCAGTACTTC. Translation: CASSLVAGGLGETQYF.

The rearrangement uses TRBV27 and TRBJ1-6; TRBD1 agrees at 7 bases. The V segment lost 5 bases and the J segment 3 bases; nucleotides outside the gene matches: 13. Germline CDR1 and CDR2: MNHEY and SMNVEV (reference sequence). The length of the CDR3 is 18 residues. The CDR3 DNA is TGTGCCAGCAGTGCCCGTTGGGACAGCTCCTACTATAATTCACCCCTCCACTTT. Residues: CASSARWDSSYYNSPLHF.

The V call is TRBV5-1, the J call TRBJ2-2, with 13 bases lining up with TRBD2. With V trimmed by 3 bases and J by 4 bases, 3 bases remained unmatched. Germline V gene data show CDR1 as SGHRS and CDR2 as YFSETQ. CDR3 length equals 16 residues. For the CDR3, the DNA is TGCGCCAGCAGCTACGGACTAGCGGGGGTCACCGGGGAGCTGTTTTTT. Protein: CASSYGLAGVTGELFF. Supplemented by reference TRBV5-1 and TRBJ2-2, the full variable domain reads KAGVTQTPRYLIKTRGQQVTLSCSPISGHRSVSWYQQTPGQGLQFLFEYFSETQRNKGNFPGRFSGRQFSNSRSEMNVSTLELGDSALYLCASSYGLAGVTGELFFGEGSRLTVL.

The chain's CDR3 is CASSPVGGTEAFF. The CDR3 nucleotides are TGTGCCAGCAGCCCCGTGGGGGGCACTGAAGCTTTCTTT. V gene TRBV27 combines with J gene TRBJ1-1; D might be TRBD1 (5 bases). Germline V gene data show CDR1 as MNHEY and CDR2 as SMNVEV (reference sequence). V was cut by 6 bases and J by 4 bases, with 12 bases left in between. The CDR3 has 13 amino acids.

The chain couples TRBV3-1 (or the pseudogene TRBV3-2) to TRBJ1-1; D is uncertain. The CDR3 loop spans 15 amino acids. Germline loops: CDR1 LGHDT, CDR2 YNNKEL (reference sequence). Trimming left V 2 bases short and J 1 base short, with 11 bases between. The CDR3 coding sequence is TGTGCCAGCAGCCAACACGAACGCAGGAACACTGAAGCTTTCTTT. Protein sequence: CASSQHERRNTEAFF.

In nucleotides, the CDR3 is TGTGCCAGCAGTTTAGGGCTAGCGGGGGGGCTGCAAGAGACCCAGTACTTC. Residues: CASSLGLAGGLQETQYF. V gene TRBV28 combines with J gene TRBJ2-5; 12 positions agree with TRBD2. The CDR3 length is 17 residues. Germline V CDR1 and CDR2: MDHEN, SYDVKM. V lost 2 bases and J lost 2; bases outside the gene matches: 6.